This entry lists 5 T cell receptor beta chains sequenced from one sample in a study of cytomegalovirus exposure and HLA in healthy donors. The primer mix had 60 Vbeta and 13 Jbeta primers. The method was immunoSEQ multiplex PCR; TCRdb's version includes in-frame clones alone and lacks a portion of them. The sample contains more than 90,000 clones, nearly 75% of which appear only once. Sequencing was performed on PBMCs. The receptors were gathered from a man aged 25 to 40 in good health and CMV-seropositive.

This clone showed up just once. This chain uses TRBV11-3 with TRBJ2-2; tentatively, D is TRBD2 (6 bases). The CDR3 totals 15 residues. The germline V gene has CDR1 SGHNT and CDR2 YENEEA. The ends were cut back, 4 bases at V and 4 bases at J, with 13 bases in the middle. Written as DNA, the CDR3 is TGTGCCAGCAGCTGGGACGGGGGTCTCACCGGGGAGCTGTTTTTT. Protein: CASSWDGGLTGELFF.

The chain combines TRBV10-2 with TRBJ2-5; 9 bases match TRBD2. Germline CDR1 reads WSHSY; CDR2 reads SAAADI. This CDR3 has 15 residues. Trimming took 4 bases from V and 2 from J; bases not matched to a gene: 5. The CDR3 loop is CASSVIAGVQETQYF. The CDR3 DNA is TGCGCCAGCAGTGTCATAGCGGGGGTTCAAGAGACCCAGTACTTC.

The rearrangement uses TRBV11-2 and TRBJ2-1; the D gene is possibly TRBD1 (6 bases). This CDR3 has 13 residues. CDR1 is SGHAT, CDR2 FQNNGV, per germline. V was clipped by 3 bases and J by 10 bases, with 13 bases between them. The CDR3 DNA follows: TGTGCCAGCAGCTTGGGTCACAGGGCCGAGCAGTTCTTC. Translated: CASSLGHRAEQFF.

The CDR3 nucleotides read TGTGCCTGGAGGGCAGCGGGGGGTCTCACAGATACGCAGTATTTT. Translated: CAWRAAGGLTDTQYF. This chain links TRBV2 with TRBJ2-3; 9 nucleotides line up with TRBD2. V was clipped by 11 bases and J by 2 bases; unmatched bases: 11. The CDR3 has 15 residues. CDR1 is SNHLY and CDR2 is FYNNEI in the germline V gene.

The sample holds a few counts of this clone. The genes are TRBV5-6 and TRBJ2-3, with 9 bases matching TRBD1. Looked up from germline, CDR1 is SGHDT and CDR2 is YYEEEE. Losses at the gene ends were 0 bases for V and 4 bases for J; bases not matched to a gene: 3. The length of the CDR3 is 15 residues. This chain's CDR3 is CASSLGTGVADTQYF. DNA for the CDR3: TGTGCCAGCAGCTTGGGGACAGGGGTTGCAGATACGCAGTATTTT.